The 32 T cell receptor beta chains listed next were all sequenced from one sample in a study of OX40 agonist ivuxolimab in advanced cancers. The repertoire was sequenced with immunoSEQ multiplex PCR; TCRdb's copy has only in-frame clones and lacks some. Altogether around 74,000 clones are present, approximately 80% being singletons, with the ten largest covering roughly 0.5%. Sequencing used CD4+ or CD8+ T cells sorted from blood, obtained in a trial of the OX40 agonist ivuxolimab. The receptors derive from an adult with an advanced solid tumor such as melanoma, head and neck, liver or kidney cancer.

CDR3 sequence reads: CASSLGRQGDGYTF. DNA of the CDR3: TGTGCCAGCAGCTTAGGTCGACAGGGGGATGGCTACACCTTC. The chain links TRBV7-9 to TRBJ1-2, with 9 bases fitting TRBD1. J gave up 6 bases and V 1 base, and 3 bases lay outside the gene matches. The CDR3 consists of 14 residues. Germline CDR1 reads SEHNR; CDR2 reads FQNEAQ (reference sequence). Combining the CDR3 with reference TRBV7-9 and TRBJ1-2 gives the whole variable domain DTGVSQNPRHKITKRGQNVTFRCDPISEHNRLYWYRQTLGQGPEFLTYFQNEAQLEKSRLLSDRFSAERPKGSFSTLEIQRTEQGDSAMYLCASSLGRQGDGYTFGSGTRLTVV.

The V and J genes are TRBV28 and TRBJ1-1, with a weak D call TRBD1 (6 bases). The CDR3 totals 11 residues. Germline assignment: CDR1 MDHEN and CDR2 SYDVKM. The CDR3 region is CAHQGTAEAFF. Here the CDR3 DNA reads TGTGCTCATCAGGGGACTGCTGAAGCTTTCTTT.

The chain uses TRBV6-5 and TRBJ1-3; D unresolved. CDR3 length: 16 amino acids. Germline V gene sequence: CDR1 MNHEY, CDR2 SVGAGI. Trimming stripped 0 bases from V and 0 bases from J, with 9 bases between. The CDR3 is CASSYSVGFSGNTIYF. In DNA, the CDR3 is TGTGCCAGCAGTTACTCCGTCGGGTTCTCTGGAAACACCATATATTTT.

The chain joins TRBV7-2 to TRBJ1-2, with D hard to call. The germline V gene encodes CDR1 SGHTA and CDR2 FQGNSA. The V end was cut by 2 bases, the J end by 0 bases, with 7 bases between. The CDR3 totals 14 residues. The CDR3 sequence is CASSLQETNYGYTF. DNA of the CDR3: TGTGCCAGCAGCTTACAGGAAACTAACTATGGCTACACCTTC.

This chain joins TRBV6-5 and TRBJ2-6; the D is unclear. Germline V CDR1 and CDR2: MNHEY, SVGAGI. Deletions cut 5 bases from V and 3 bases from J, with 11 bases between. The CDR3 has 15 amino acids. The CDR3 protein is CASSPRVYGANVLTF. The CDR3 nucleotides read TGTGCCAGCAGTCCTAGAGTTTATGGGGCCAACGTCCTGACTTTC.

V gene TRBV7-2 combines with J gene TRBJ2-2; 7 bases agree with TRBD2. The CDR3 runs 16 residues. The germline CDR1 and CDR2 sequences are SGHTA and FQGNSA. V dropped 5 bases and J dropped 3; count of bases not matched to a gene: 9. This CDR3 is CASSRRTRSDTGELFF. CDR3 bases: TGTGCCAGCAGCCGCCGGACTAGATCGGACACCGGGGAGCTGTTTTTT.

This clone showed up just once. The gene calls are TRBV6-6 and TRBJ1-6; 12 bases are shared with TRBD1. Germline values: CDR1 MNHNY, CDR2 SVGAGI (reference sequence). The CDR3 is 16 amino acids. The V and J ends lost 6 bases and 10 bases, in that order; junction bases with no gene match: 10. CDR3 amino acids: CASSYGTGGWWSPLHF. The CDR3 coding sequence is TGTGCCAGCAGCTACGGGACAGGGGGCTGGTGGTCACCCCTCCACTTT.

Of note for this clone: At one end, the junction sequence differs from germline, possibly due to a read error. The chain has TRBV7-3 and TRBJ2-1, with TRBD2 matching over 7 bases. The CDR3 is made up of 15 amino acids. Germline-derived CDR1 and CDR2 are SGHTA and FQGTGA. The CDR3 region is CASSITGTTYNEQFF. CDR3 coding DNA: TGTGCCAGCAGCATAACCGGGACTACTTACAATGAGCAGTTCTTC.

The chain carries TRBV30 and TRBJ2-1; no clear D gene. V shed 0 bases and J shed 3 bases, with 6 bases lying between them. The V gene's germline CDR1 is GTSNPN and CDR2 SVGIG (reference sequence). The CDR3 has 13 amino acids. The CDR3 DNA is TGTGCCTGGAGTGTACAAGGCTACAATGAGCAGTTCTTC. Translation: CAWSVQGYNEQFF.

This clone was counted only a few times. This chain's CDR3 is CASKGQGTDTQYF. The CDR3 bases are TGTGCCAGTAAGGGACAGGGCACAGATACGCAGTATTTT. This rearrangement joins TRBV19 to TRBJ2-3, with 8 bases matching TRBD1. The CDR3 sequence is 13 residues long. Germline V gene lookup returns CDR1 LNHDA and CDR2 SQIVND (reference sequence). J gave up 1 base and V 7 bases, and 1 base lay outside the gene matches.

This clone was counted between two and nine times. This sequence joins TRBV7-3 and TRBJ2-5; D gene uncertain. Germline CDR1 SGHTA, CDR2 FQGTGA. The CDR3 is 12 residues long. With 5 bases removed from V and 5 bases from J, the gap between germline ends came to 9 bases. In DNA form, the CDR3 reads TGTGCCAGCAGCCCTGATAGGGAGACCCAGTACTTC. Amino acid sequence: CASSPDRETQYF.

This clone was seen only a few times. The genes are TRBV6-5 and TRBJ1-5; D is undetermined. Deletions cut 5 bases from V and 0 bases from J, with 5 bases between. The CDR3 consists of 13 residues. Germline CDR1 reads MNHEY; CDR2 reads SVGAGI. The CDR3 nucleotides are TGTGCCAGCAGTAGGATTAGCAATCAGCCCCAGCATTTT. Translation gives CASSRISNQPQHF.

The chain uses TRBV19 and TRBJ2-1; possibly TRBD1 for D (6 bases). Germline V gene data show CDR1 as LNHDA and CDR2 as SQIVND (reference sequence). V lost 1 base to trimming and J lost 5 bases, with 15 bases between them. The CDR3 covers 16 residues. For the CDR3, the DNA is TGTGCCAGTAGTATAGGTGGAATCGGACAGCACAATGAGCAGTTCTTC. The encoded protein is CASSIGGIGQHNEQFF.

V is TRBV28 and J is TRBJ1-5, with D hard to call. CDR1 is MDHEN, CDR2 SYDVKM, per germline. The CDR3 is 11 amino acids. V lost 6 bases, J lost 11 bases, and 11 bases lay in between. The CDR3 reads CASSQNGAQHF. CDR3 sequence (DNA): TGTGCCAGCAGCCAGAACGGGGCCCAGCATTTT.

The chain links TRBV6-5 to TRBJ1-4; TRBD1 might be the D (5 bases). The germline CDR1 and CDR2 sequences are MNHEY and SVGAGI. The CDR3 sequence is 12 residues long. Trimming pared 4 bases from V and 10 bases from J, leaving 10 bases between. CDR3 sequence: CASSSYGGKLFF. The CDR3 nucleotides read TGTGCCAGCAGTTCCTACGGGGGAAAACTGTTTTTT.

This sequence joins TRBV6-6 and TRBJ1-5, with D perhaps TRBD1 (5 bases). Germline CDR1 reads MNHNY; CDR2 reads SVGAGI (reference sequence). This CDR3 comprises 15 residues. Trimming pared 5 bases from V and 8 bases from J, leaving 19 bases between. The CDR3 sequence: CASSPTPRQKEPQHF. CDR3 bases: TGTGCCAGCAGTCCCACCCCCCGACAGAAAGAGCCCCAGCATTTT.

The chain has TRBV28 and TRBJ1-1; TRBD1 matches at 8 bases. CDR1 MDHEN and CDR2 SYDVKM come from the germline V gene. This CDR3 is 14 amino acids long. The V and J ends lost 6 bases and 5 bases, in that order; junction bases with no gene match: 8. CDR3 sequence (DNA): TGTGCCAGCAGACCAGGGGGCAGGGTAACTGAAGCTTTCTTT. This sequence encodes CASRPGGRVTEAFF. The full variable domain, its missing parts supplied by reference TRBV28 and TRBJ1-1, is DVKVTQSSRYLVKRTGEKVFLECVQDMDHENMFWYRQDPGLGLRLIYFSYDVKMKEKGDIPEGYSVSREKKERFSLILESASTNQTSMYLCASRPGGRVTEAFFGQGTRLTVV.

This clone was observed once. The chain is built from TRBV6-5 and TRBJ1-1, with D uncertain. Trimming left V 0 bases short and J 0 bases short, with 8 bases between. The CDR3 has 15 amino acids. Germline V gene sequence: CDR1 MNHEY, CDR2 SVGAGI. The chain's CDR3 is CASSYSREMNTEAFF. In DNA form, the CDR3 reads TGTGCCAGCAGTTACTCCCGGGAGATGAACACTGAAGCTTTCTTT.

The rearrangement joins TRBV7-2 to TRBJ1-6, with 9 positions matching TRBD1. CDR3 size: 15 residues. Germline loops: CDR1 SGHTA, CDR2 FQGNSA. With V trimmed by 4 bases and J by 8 bases, 6 bases remained unmatched. The CDR3 DNA follows: TGTGCCAGCAGCTACGGACAGGGGTCTTATTCACCCCTCCACTTT. This translates into CASSYGQGSYSPLHF.

The chain has TRBV19 and TRBJ1-5; D may be TRBD1 (5 bases). The CDR3 has 15 amino acids. Germline CDR1 is LNHDA and CDR2 is SQIVND (reference sequence). V shed 6 bases and J shed 0 bases, with 12 bases lying between them. As DNA, the CDR3 is TGTGCCAGTAGGGAACAGGCGTTTAGCAATCAGCCCCAGCATTTT. Its translation is CASREQAFSNQPQHF.

The chain is built from TRBV9 and TRBJ2-3; D not resolved. The CDR3 has 15 amino acids. Trimming took 4 bases from V and 6 from J, leaving 18 bases between them. Germline CDR1 reads SGDLS; CDR2 reads YYNGEE. The CDR3 DNA sequence: TGTGCCAGCAGCCTCTCGCCCAGGTCCGAGGATACGCAGTATTTT. Residues: CASSLSPRSEDTQYF.

This chain uses TRBV5-1 with TRBJ1-5; 7 bases match TRBD1. With V trimmed by 4 bases and J by 0 bases, 4 bases remained unmatched. Looked up from germline, CDR1 is SGHRS and CDR2 is YFSETQ. The CDR3 length is 15 residues. The CDR3 is CASSLGTASNQPQHF. The CDR3, as DNA: TGCGCCAGCAGCCTCGGGACAGCTAGCAATCAGCCCCAGCATTTT.

In its sample, this clone was seen a few times. CDR3 sequence reads: CASSWLGTGTSPLHF. In nucleotides, the CDR3 is TGTGCCAGCAGCTGGCTCGGGACAGGGACTTCACCCCTCCACTTT. The chain uses TRBV7-9 and TRBJ1-6; 9 bases agree with TRBD1. The CDR3 runs 15 residues. The V and J ends lost 4 bases and 9 bases, in that order; junction bases with no gene match: 7. In germline, CDR1 is SEHNR, CDR2 FQNEAQ (reference sequence).

The chain recombines TRBV10-2 with TRBJ2-7, with D perhaps TRBD2 (8 bases). The ends were cut back, 5 bases at V and 4 bases at J, with 33 bases in the middle. CDR1 and CDR2 from the germline V gene are WSHSY and SAAADI. The CDR3 covers 20 residues. The CDR3: CASSIKPGTEKRERGYEQYF. In DNA, the CDR3 is TGCGCCAGCAGTATTAAACCTGGGACAGAGAAGCGGGAGCGGGGGTACGAGCAGTACTTC.

The chain uses TRBV29-1 and TRBJ2-7; TRBD1 matches at 7 bases. In germline, CDR1 is SQVTM, CDR2 ANQGSEA. V trimming: 6 bases; J trimming: 5 bases; junction bases outside the gene matches: 7. The CDR3 sequence is 12 residues long. The CDR3 region has the DNA TGCAGCGTGGATGACAGGGCCCACGAGCAGTACTTC. Translation: CSVDDRAHEQYF.

This clone was seen more than once but under ten times. The rearrangement joins TRBV23-1 to TRBJ2-7, with D possibly being TRBD1 (5 bases). TRBV23-1 counts as an open reading frame of uncertain function. Trimming cost V 11 bases and J 5 bases, with 19 bases left between them. The CDR3 contains 13 residues. The CDR3: CAQEGEGSNEQYF. The CDR3, as DNA: TGCGCCCAAGAAGGGGAAGGTAGCAACGAGCAGTACTTC.

The chain links TRBV5-1 to TRBJ2-5; maybe TRBD2 (5 bases). This CDR3 contains 13 residues. Germline V gives CDR1 SGHRS, CDR2 YFSETQ. V was clipped by 7 bases and J by 8 bases, with 18 bases between them. CDR3 coding DNA: TGCGCCAGCTTGGAGGACCAAGAGGGCACCCAGTACTTC. It yields the protein CASLEDQEGTQYF.

V and J are TRBV5-1 and TRBJ2-5; TRBD2 aligns across 9 bases. V lost 3 bases, J lost 4 bases, and 4 bases stayed unmatched. This CDR3 has 14 residues. Germline assignment: CDR1 SGHRS and CDR2 YFSETQ. In DNA, the CDR3 is TGCGCCAGCAGCTCCCAGACTAGCGGAGAGACCCAGTACTTC. It translates to CASSSQTSGETQYF.

The V and J genes are TRBV29-1 and TRBJ1-1; D ambiguous. The length of the CDR3 is 13 residues. V was cut by 2 bases and J by 0 bases, with 7 bases left in between. CDR1 is SQVTM and CDR2 is ANQGSEA in the germline V gene. CDR3 protein: CSVEPRLNTEAFF. The CDR3 DNA reads as TGCAGCGTTGAACCACGGCTGAACACTGAAGCTTTCTTT.

The chain uses TRBV7-9 and TRBJ2-6, with TRBD1 matching 8 bases. The V and J ends lost 1 base and 0 bases, in that order; junction bases with no gene match: 5. The CDR3 length is 18 residues. CDR1 and CDR2 from the germline V gene are SEHNR and FQNEAQ (reference sequence). In DNA, the CDR3 is TGTGCCAGCAGCTTAGGGGCAGGGGGCGCCTCTGGGGCCAACGTCCTGACTTTC. Its translation: CASSLGAGGASGANVLTF.

V and J are TRBV6-1 and TRBJ1-1; D perhaps matches TRBD1 (5 bases). Trimming cost V 7 bases and J 2 bases, with 11 bases left between them. This CDR3 spans 13 amino acids. Germline CDR1 and CDR2: MNHNS and SASEGT. The CDR3 reads CASTDSQNTEAFF. DNA of the CDR3: TGTGCCAGCACAGACAGCCAAAACACTGAAGCTTTCTTT.

The rearrangement uses TRBV6-7 and TRBJ2-7; 12 bases agree with TRBD2. TRBV6-7 is recorded as an ORF, its role being uncertain. The CDR3 length is 21 residues. V was clipped by 0 bases and J by 2 bases; unmatched bases: 17. CDR3 sequence reads: CASSYSSGSSGGGWVAYEQYF. DNA of the CDR3: TGTGCCAGCAGTTACTCTAGTGGGTCTAGCGGGGGGGGATGGGTTGCCTACGAGCAGTACTTC.